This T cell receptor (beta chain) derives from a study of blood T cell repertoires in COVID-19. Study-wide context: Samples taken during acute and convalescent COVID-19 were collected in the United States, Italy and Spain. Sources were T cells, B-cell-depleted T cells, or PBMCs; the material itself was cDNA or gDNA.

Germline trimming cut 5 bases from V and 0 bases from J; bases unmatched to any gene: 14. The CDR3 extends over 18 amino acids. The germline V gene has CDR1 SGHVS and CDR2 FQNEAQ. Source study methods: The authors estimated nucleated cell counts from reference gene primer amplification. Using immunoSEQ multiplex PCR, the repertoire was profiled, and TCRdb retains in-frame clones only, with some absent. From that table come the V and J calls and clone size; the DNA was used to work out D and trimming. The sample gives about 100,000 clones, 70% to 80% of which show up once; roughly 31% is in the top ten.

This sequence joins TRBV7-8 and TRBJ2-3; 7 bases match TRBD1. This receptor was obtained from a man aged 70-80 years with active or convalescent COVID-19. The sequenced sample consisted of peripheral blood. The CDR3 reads CASSHGTVEGPSTDTQYF. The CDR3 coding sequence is TGTGCCAGCAGCCACGGGACAGTCGAGGGACCTAGCACAGATACGCAGTATTTT.